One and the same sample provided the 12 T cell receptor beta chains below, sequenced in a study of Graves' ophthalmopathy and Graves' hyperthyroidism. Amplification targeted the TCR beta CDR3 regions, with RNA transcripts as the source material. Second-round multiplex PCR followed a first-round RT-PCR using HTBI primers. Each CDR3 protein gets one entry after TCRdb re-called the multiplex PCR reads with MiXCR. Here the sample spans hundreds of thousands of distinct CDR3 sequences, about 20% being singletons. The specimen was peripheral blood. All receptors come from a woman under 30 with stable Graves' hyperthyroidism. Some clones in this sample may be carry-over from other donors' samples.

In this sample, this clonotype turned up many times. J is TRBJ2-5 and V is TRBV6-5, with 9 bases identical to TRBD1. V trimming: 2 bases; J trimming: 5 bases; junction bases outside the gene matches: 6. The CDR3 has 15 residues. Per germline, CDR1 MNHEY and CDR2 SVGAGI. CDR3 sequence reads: CASSYGTGGGETQYF. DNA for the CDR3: TGTGCCAGCAGTTACGGAACAGGGGGCGGGGAGACCCAGTACTTC.

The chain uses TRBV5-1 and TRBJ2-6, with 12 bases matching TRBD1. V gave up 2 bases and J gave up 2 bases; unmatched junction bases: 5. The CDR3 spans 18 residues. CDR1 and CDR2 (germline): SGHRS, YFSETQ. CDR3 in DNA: TGCGCCAGCAGCTTTACCGGGACAGGGGGCGCTGGGGCCAACGTCCTGACTTTC. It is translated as CASSFTGTGGAGANVLTF. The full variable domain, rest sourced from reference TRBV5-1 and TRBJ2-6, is KAGVTQTPRYLIKTRGQQVTLSCSPISGHRSVSWYQQTPGQGLQFLFEYFSETQRNKGNFPGRFSGRQFSNSRSEMNVSTLELGDSALYLCASSFTGTGGAGANVLTFGAGSRLTVL.

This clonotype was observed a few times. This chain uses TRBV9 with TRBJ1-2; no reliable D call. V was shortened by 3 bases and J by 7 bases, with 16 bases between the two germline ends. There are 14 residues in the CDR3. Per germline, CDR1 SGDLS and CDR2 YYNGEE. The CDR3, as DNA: TGTGCCAGCAGCGCACAGCGGGTCGGAGTTGGCTACACCTTC. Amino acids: CASSAQRVGVGYTF.

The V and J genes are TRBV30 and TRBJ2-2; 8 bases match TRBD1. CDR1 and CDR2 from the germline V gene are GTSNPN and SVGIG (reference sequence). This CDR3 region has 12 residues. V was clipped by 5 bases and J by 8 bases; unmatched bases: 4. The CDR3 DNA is TGTGCCTGGGGACAGGGAAGGGGGGAGCTGTTTTTT. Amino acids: CAWGQGRGELFF. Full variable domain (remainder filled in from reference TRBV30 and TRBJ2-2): SQTIHQWPATLVQPVGSPLSLECTVEGTSNPNLYWYRQAAGRGLQLLFYSVGIGQISSEVPQNLSASRPQDRQFILSSKKLLLSDSGFYLCAWGQGRGELFFGEGSRLTVL.

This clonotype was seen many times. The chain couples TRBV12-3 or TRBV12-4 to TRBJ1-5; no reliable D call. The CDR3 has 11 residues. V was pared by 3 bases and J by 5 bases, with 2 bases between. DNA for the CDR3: TGTGCCAGCAGTTTTGATCAGCCCCAGCATTTT. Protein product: CASSFDQPQHF.

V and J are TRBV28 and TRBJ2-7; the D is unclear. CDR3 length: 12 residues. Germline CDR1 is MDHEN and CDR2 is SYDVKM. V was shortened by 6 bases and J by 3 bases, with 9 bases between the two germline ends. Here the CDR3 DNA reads TGTGCCAGCAGCAACACGATCTACGAGCAGTACTTC. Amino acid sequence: CASSNTIYEQYF. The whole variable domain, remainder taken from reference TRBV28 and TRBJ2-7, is DVKVTQSSRYLVKRTGEKVFLECVQDMDHENMFWYRQDPGLGLRLIYFSYDVKMKEKGDIPEGYSVSREKKERFSLILESASTNQTSMYLCASSNTIYEQYFGPGTRLTVT.

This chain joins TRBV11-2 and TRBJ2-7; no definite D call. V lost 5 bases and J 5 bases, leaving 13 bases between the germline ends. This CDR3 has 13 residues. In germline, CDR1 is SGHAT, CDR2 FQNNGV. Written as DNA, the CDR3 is TGTGCCAGCAGCAAATTAGGAAGGCACGAGCAGTACTTC. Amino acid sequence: CASSKLGRHEQYF.

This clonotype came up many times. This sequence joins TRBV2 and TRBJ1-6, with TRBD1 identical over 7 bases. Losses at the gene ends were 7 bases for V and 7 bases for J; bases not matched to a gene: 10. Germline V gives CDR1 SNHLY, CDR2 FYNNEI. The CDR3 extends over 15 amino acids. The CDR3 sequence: CASTYGTAPNSPLHF. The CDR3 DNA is TGTGCCAGCACATATGGGACAGCGCCCAATTCACCCCTCCACTTT.

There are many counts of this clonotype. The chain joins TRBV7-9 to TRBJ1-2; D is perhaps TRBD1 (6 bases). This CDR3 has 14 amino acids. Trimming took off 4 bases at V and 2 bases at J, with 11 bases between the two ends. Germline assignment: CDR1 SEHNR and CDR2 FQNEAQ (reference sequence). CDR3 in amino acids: CASSSPQGNYGYTF. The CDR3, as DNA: TGTGCCAGCAGCTCCCCTCAGGGGAACTATGGCTACACCTTC.

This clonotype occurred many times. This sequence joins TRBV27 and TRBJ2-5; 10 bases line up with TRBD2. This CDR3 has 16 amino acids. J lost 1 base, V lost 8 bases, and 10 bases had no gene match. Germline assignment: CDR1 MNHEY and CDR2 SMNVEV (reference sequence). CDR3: CASRRIAGGFQETQYF. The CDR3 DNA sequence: TGTGCCAGCCGCAGAATAGCGGGGGGCTTCCAAGAGACCCAGTACTTC.

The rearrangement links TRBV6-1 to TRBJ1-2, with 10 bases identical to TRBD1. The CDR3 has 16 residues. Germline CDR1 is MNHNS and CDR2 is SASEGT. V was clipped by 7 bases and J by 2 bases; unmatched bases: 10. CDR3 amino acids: CASKTDRGSPNYGYTF. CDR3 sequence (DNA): TGTGCCAGCAAAACGGACAGGGGGAGTCCGAACTATGGCTACACCTTC.

The CDR3 nucleotides read TGTGCCAGCAGTGACAGGGCCATAGGCTACACCTTC. This translates into CASSDRAIGYTF. This rearrangement joins TRBV12-3 or TRBV12-4 to TRBJ1-2; TRBD1 aligns across 7 bases. CDR3 length: 12 amino acids. The V gene end was trimmed by 5 bases and the J gene end by 8 bases; junction bases not matched to a gene: 5.